Following are 28 T cell receptor beta chains from one sample sequenced in a study of blood T cells in healthy people across ages. Through a sample-barcoded 5' primer and a J-beta primer mix, a second PCR was run for roughly 7 to 11 cycles. One entry per CDR3 protein, called by TCRdb with MiXCR from the 5' RACE reads. There are 780,000 or so distinct CDR3 sequences in the sample; 50% to 65% occur only once, and roughly two fifths lies in the top ten. The source material was blood. The receptor set was obtained from an elderly man in good health.

This chain links TRBV27 with TRBJ1-2; 7 bases fit TRBD1. The V gene's germline CDR1 is MNHEY and CDR2 SMNVEV (reference sequence). Losses at the gene ends were 3 bases for V and 3 bases for J; bases not matched to a gene: 13. CDR3 size: 17 residues. Here the CDR3 reads CASSFAHLQGGDYGYTF. For the CDR3, the DNA is TGTGCCAGCAGTTTCGCGCATCTTCAGGGGGGAGACTATGGCTACACCTTC.

There are a few counts of this clonotype. The rearrangement joins TRBV3-1 to TRBJ2-7; the D gene is possibly TRBD1 (6 bases). Trimming stripped 6 bases from V and 4 bases from J, with 19 bases between. Germline loops: CDR1 LGHDT, CDR2 YNNKEL (reference sequence). The length of the CDR3 is 15 residues. This chain's CDR3 is CASRDTGTPLYEQYF. The CDR3, as DNA: TGTGCCAGCAGGGACACCGGGACACCCTTATACGAGCAGTACTTC.

This rearrangement joins TRBV9 to TRBJ2-4; 10 bases fit TRBD2. TRBJ2-7 matches the DNA end more closely, so the J call is doubtful. CDR1 is SGDLS and CDR2 is YYNGEE in the germline V gene. This CDR3 is built from 16 residues. The CDR3 reads CASSVAGTSVSYEQYF. The CDR3 nucleotides are TGTGCCAGCAGCGTCGCCGGGACTAGCGTTTCCTACGAGCAGTACTTC.

The genes are TRBV3-1 and TRBJ2-4, with D perhaps matching TRBD1 or TRBD2 (6 bases each). Germline CDR1 is LGHDT and CDR2 is YNNKEL (reference sequence). This CDR3 contains 14 residues. Trimming cost V 6 bases and J 3 bases, with 12 bases left between them. CDR3 sequence: CASREGGSKNIQYF. For the CDR3, the DNA is TGTGCCAGCAGGGAGGGGGGCAGCAAAAACATTCAGTACTTC.

V usage is TRBV29-1 and J usage is TRBJ2-5, with TRBD2 matching over 7 bases. Germline trimming cut 7 bases from V and 3 bases from J; bases unmatched to any gene: 5. Per the germline V gene, CDR1 is SQVTM and CDR2 is ANQGSEA. The CDR3 covers 12 residues. CDR3 amino acids: CSAWGGEETQYF. The CDR3 DNA is TGCAGCGCGTGGGGGGGAGAAGAGACCCAGTACTTC.

The chain employs TRBV6-5 and TRBJ2-1; no clear D. The CDR3 contains 13 residues. Per the germline V gene, CDR1 is MNHEY and CDR2 is SVGAGI. Trimming removed 3 bases at V and 7 bases at J, with 10 bases between. The CDR3 bases are TGTGCCAGCAGTTATAATAAGGAGAATGAGCAGTTCTTC. It codes for CASSYNKENEQFF.

This rearrangement joins TRBV7-2 to TRBJ2-7; possibly TRBD2 for D (7 bases). The length of the CDR3 is 15 residues. Germline CDR1 SGHTA, CDR2 FQGNSA. V lost 7 bases to trimming and J lost 3 bases, with 19 bases between them. Here the CDR3 reads CASTSRGGSSYEQYF. CDR3 nucleotide sequence: TGTGCCAGCACCTCTAGGGGGGGGAGTAGCTACGAGCAGTACTTC.

This clonotype was seen a handful of times. The chain links TRBV5-1 to TRBJ2-1, with D maybe TRBD1 (6 bases). The CDR3 consists of 17 residues. Germline CDR1 SGHRS, CDR2 YFSETQ. The V end was cut by 1 base, the J end by 0 bases, with 14 bases between. CDR3 sequence reads: CASSLIGGVPSYNEQFF. DNA of the CDR3: TGCGCCAGCAGCTTGATTGGGGGCGTACCCTCCTACAATGAGCAGTTCTTC. Using reference TRBV5-1 and TRBJ2-1 for the parts outside the CDR3, the full variable domain is KAGVTQTPRYLIKTRGQQVTLSCSPISGHRSVSWYQQTPGQGLQFLFEYFSETQRNKGNFPGRFSGRQFSNSRSEMNVSTLELGDSALYLCASSLIGGVPSYNEQFFGPGTRLTVL.

On this clonotype: A much more abundant neighbour one base away suggests this may be a read error. The chain joins TRBV6-5 to TRBJ1-3; unclear D gene. Trimming removed 4 bases at V and 2 bases at J, with 3 bases between. Germline CDR1 is MNHEY and CDR2 is SVGAGI. The CDR3 covers 12 residues. CDR3 amino acids: CASSSAGNTIYF. CDR3 nucleotides: TGTGCCAGCAGTTCGGCTGGAAACACCATATATTTT.

This clonotype was counted a few times. J is TRBJ2-7 and V is TRBV7-9; no firm D call. This CDR3 region has 12 residues. Germline loops: CDR1 SEHNR, CDR2 FQNEAQ (reference sequence). The V gene lost 2 bases and the J gene lost 0 bases, with 2 bases spanning the gap. The CDR3 sequence is CASSLFSYEQYF. The CDR3, as DNA: TGTGCCAGCAGCTTATTCTCCTACGAGCAGTACTTC.

This chain uses TRBV2 with TRBJ1-6; D unresolved. CDR3 length equals 13 residues. V gave up 7 bases and J gave up 7 bases, with 11 bases separating them. Germline loops: CDR1 SNHLY, CDR2 FYNNEI. The CDR3 is CASMVGVNSPLHF. In DNA form, the CDR3 reads TGTGCCAGCATGGTGGGAGTGAATTCACCCCTCCACTTT.

J is TRBJ2-1 and V is TRBV7-9; no definite D call. The CDR3 loop spans 16 amino acids. The germline CDR1 and CDR2 sequences are SEHNR and FQNEAQ (reference sequence). Trimming removed 0 bases from V and 1 base from J, with 10 bases in between. CDR3 protein: CASSLAGRKSYNEQFF. For the CDR3, the DNA is TGTGCCAGCAGCTTAGCGGGCAGGAAATCCTACAATGAGCAGTTCTTC.

The table lists this clonotype with a few counts. J is TRBJ2-4 and V is TRBV5-1; 8 nucleotides match TRBD1. The CDR3 is 15 residues long. Trimming took 0 bases from V and 7 from J; bases not matched to a gene: 6. From germline, CDR1 is SGHRS and CDR2 YFSETQ. CDR3 DNA sequence: TGCGCCAGCAGCTTGGGACAGGGGAGAGGGAACATTCAGTACTTC. Translation gives CASSLGQGRGNIQYF.

The chain is built from TRBV5-1 and TRBJ2-3, with a tentative D call TRBD2 (6 bases). Trimming removed 6 bases from V and 0 bases from J, with 14 bases in between. This CDR3 region has 15 residues. Germline V CDR1 and CDR2: SGHRS, YFSETQ. CDR3 amino acids: CASTARDLSTDTQYF. Here the CDR3 DNA reads TGCGCCAGCACCGCCCGGGACTTAAGCACAGATACGCAGTATTTT.

This clonotype was seen ten or more times. The chain's CDR3 is CSVPGTGVSGANVLTF. CDR3 nucleotides: TGCAGCGTCCCTGGGACAGGGGTATCTGGGGCCAACGTCCTGACTTTC. The genes are TRBV29-1 and TRBJ2-6, with 10 bases matching TRBD1. The CDR3 is 16 residues long. Germline loops: CDR1 SQVTM, CDR2 ANQGSEA. V gave up 6 bases and J gave up 1 base; unmatched junction bases: 6.

The chain recombines TRBV25-1 with TRBJ2-7; 7 nucleotides agree with TRBD1. After removal of 4 bases from V and 4 bases from J, the junction contained 4 bases not matched to a gene. CDR3 length: 13 amino acids. Germline loops: CDR1 MGHDK, CDR2 SYGVNS. CDR3 DNA: TGTGCCAGCAGTGTACCACAGGGGTACGAGCAGTACTTC. This gives the protein CASSVPQGYEQYF.

This clonotype was observed a handful of times. J is TRBJ2-3 and V is TRBV6-5; TRBD2 agrees at 14 bases. Germline CDR1 and CDR2: MNHEY and SVGAGI. There are 16 residues in the CDR3. With 5 bases clipped from V and 14 bases from J, the junction kept 15 bases outside the gene matches. Here the CDR3 DNA reads TGTGCCAGCAGTACGACTAGCGGGAGGGCCCGGAGATACGCGTATTTT. Encoded protein: CASSTTSGRARRYAYF.

The V gene is TRBV12-3 or TRBV12-4, the J gene TRBJ1-2; the match to TRBD1 covers 7 bases. The J segment lost 6 bases and the V segment lost 2 bases, leaving 9 bases of the junction unmatched. The CDR3 is 15 amino acids. CDR3 sequence (DNA): TGTGCCAGCAGTTTATGGGGTAGGGGGCAGAATGGCTACACCTTC. Translation: CASSLWGRGQNGYTF.

This clonotype was seen more than once but under ten times. J is TRBJ2-5 and V is TRBV7-9; D is perhaps TRBD1 (6 bases). The closer fit of TRBJ2-7 to the DNA end suggests the J call may be wrong. The germline V gene encodes CDR1 SEHNR and CDR2 FQNEAQ (reference sequence). The CDR3 spans 16 residues. Here the CDR3 reads CASSRTTGFKGSEQYF. CDR3 bases: TGTGCCAGCAGCCGGACGACAGGTTTTAAGGGCTCCGAGCAGTACTTC.

V and J are TRBV14 and TRBJ2-7, with 9 bases identical to TRBD2. Trimming cost V 1 base and J 3 bases; bases outside gene matches: 4. This CDR3 is 15 amino acids long. Germline CDR1 is SGHDN and CDR2 is FVKESK. CDR3 bases: TGTGCCAGCAGCCAAGGGGTAGCGGGAGTCTACGAGCAGTACTTC. Its translation is CASSQGVAGVYEQYF.

The chain links TRBV5-5 to TRBJ1-1; D possibly corresponds to TRBD1 (6 bases). Germline CDR1 SGHKS, CDR2 YYEKEE (reference sequence). CDR3 length: 14 residues. With 3 bases removed from V and 1 base from J, the gap between germline ends came to 10 bases. CDR3 region: CASSSGTQNTEAFF. CDR3 bases: TGTGCCAGCAGCTCCGGGACACAGAACACTGAAGCTTTCTTT.

This clonotype has at least ten counts. Germline is not matched at one junction end, which may reflect a read error. V and J are TRBV5-1 and TRBJ2-5; D is unclear. The CDR3 has 11 amino acids. The germline V gene has CDR1 SGHRS and CDR2 YFSETQ. The CDR3 nucleotides read TGTGCCAGCAGCTCCAAAGAGACCCAGTACTTC. Translating it yields CASSSKETQYF.

This clonotype was counted at least ten times. The gene calls are TRBV7-9 and TRBJ2-7, with D uncertain. Germline CDR1 SEHNR, CDR2 FQNEAQ (reference sequence). Trimming cost V 5 bases and J 6 bases, with 8 bases left between them. The CDR3 is made up of 11 amino acids. The CDR3 nucleotides are TGTGCCAGCAGCCCTAGATCCGAGCAGTACTTC. Its protein product is CASSPRSEQYF.

The CDR3 coding sequence is TGCAGCGTTGAGTCTGGGGATGAAAAACTGTTTTTT. It yields the protein CSVESGDEKLFF. V and J are TRBV29-1 and TRBJ1-4; D not certain. CDR3 length: 12 amino acids. Germline values: CDR1 SQVTM, CDR2 ANQGSEA. V gave up 3 bases and J gave up 6 bases, with 8 bases separating them.

The chain uses TRBV7-2 and TRBJ1-1; possible D gene TRBD1, 6 bases. V gave up 1 base and J gave up 8 bases, with 14 bases separating them. The CDR3 sequence is 14 residues long. Germline CDR1 SGHTA, CDR2 FQGNSA. CDR3 region: CASSLGWAQGEAFF. The CDR3 DNA sequence: TGTGCCAGCAGCTTAGGGTGGGCGCAGGGGGAAGCTTTCTTT. The full variable domain, its missing parts supplied by reference TRBV7-2 and TRBJ1-1, is GAGVSQSPSNKVTEKGKDVELRCDPISGHTALYWYRQSLGQGLEFLIYFQGNSAPDKSGLPSDRFSAERTGGSVSTLTIQRTQQEDSAVYLCASSLGWAQGEAFFGQGTRLTVV.

V and J are TRBV3-1 and TRBJ2-1; 13 bases are shared with TRBD2. The CDR3 is made up of 17 amino acids. The germline CDR1 and CDR2 sequences are LGHDT and YNNKEL (reference sequence). V was clipped by 4 bases and J by 4 bases; unmatched bases: 7. Written as DNA, the CDR3 is TGTGCCAGCAGCCCCCGCGGACTAGCGGGAGCTTACAATGAGCAGTTCTTC. This gives the protein CASSPRGLAGAYNEQFF.

This clonotype was counted a few times. The chain carries TRBV29-1 and TRBJ2-7; maybe TRBD2 (5 bases). The CDR3 runs to 13 residues. CDR1 and CDR2 (germline): SQVTM, ANQGSEA. Trimming took off 4 bases at V and 6 bases at J, with 16 bases between the two ends. CDR3 region: CSVGSSSAGEQYF. The CDR3 DNA sequence: TGCAGCGTTGGATCATCGTCGGCGGGCGAGCAGTACTTC.

The V call is TRBV11-2, the J call TRBJ2-1; TRBD2 matches 11 bases. The CDR3 runs 16 residues. V trimming: 1 base; J trimming: 9 bases; junction bases outside the gene matches: 8. CDR1 is SGHAT and CDR2 is FQNNGV in the germline V gene. DNA for the CDR3: TGTGCCAGCAGCTTAGGGTTAGCGGGAGGGCAGGGTGAGCAGTTCTTC. Its protein is CASSLGLAGGQGEQFF.